The source of this T cell receptor beta chain is a study of cytomegalovirus exposure and HLA in healthy donors. Study-level findings and limits: Sequencing depth roughly uniform across donors was assumed in presence/absence analyses. A later analysis linked a missense variant in DCLRE1C to the trimming of TCR beta V and J genes.

The primer mix had 60 Vbeta and 13 Jbeta primers. Some clones are missing from TCRdb's copy, which holds only in-frame ones; the method was immunoSEQ multiplex PCR. In the table there are 95,000 to 150,000 clones, approximately 72% of which are singletons. Trimming pared 5 bases from V and 0 bases from J, leaving 14 bases between. Germline CDR1 MGHRA, CDR2 YSYEKL. The CDR3 is made up of 16 amino acids. A word on this clone: Its specificity is unknown.

These donors, healthy bone marrow donors, were studied. Donors were ostensibly healthy at sampling, although undocumented immune exposures were probable. Input material: PBMCs. The chain is built from TRBV4-1 and TRBJ2-1, with D perhaps matching TRBD2 (6 bases). The TCR was taken from a man between 18 and 35 years old in good health and CMV-seronegative. Here the CDR3 DNA reads TGCGCCAGCAGCTATACAGGCGGGGCCTCCTACAATGAGCAGTTCTTC. This translates into CASSYTGGASYNEQFF.